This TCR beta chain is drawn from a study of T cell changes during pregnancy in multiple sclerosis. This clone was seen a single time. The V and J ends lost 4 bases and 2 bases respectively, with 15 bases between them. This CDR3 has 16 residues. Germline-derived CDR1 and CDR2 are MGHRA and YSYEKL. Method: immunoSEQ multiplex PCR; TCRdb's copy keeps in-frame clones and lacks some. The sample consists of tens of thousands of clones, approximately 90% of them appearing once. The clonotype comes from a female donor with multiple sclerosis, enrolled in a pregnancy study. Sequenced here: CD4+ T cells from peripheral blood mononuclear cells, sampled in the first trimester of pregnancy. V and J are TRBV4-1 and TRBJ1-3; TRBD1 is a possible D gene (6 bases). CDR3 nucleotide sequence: TGCGCCAGCAGCCCCCGTCCCGGGACAACTGGAAACACCATATATTTT. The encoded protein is CASSPRPGTTGNTIYF.